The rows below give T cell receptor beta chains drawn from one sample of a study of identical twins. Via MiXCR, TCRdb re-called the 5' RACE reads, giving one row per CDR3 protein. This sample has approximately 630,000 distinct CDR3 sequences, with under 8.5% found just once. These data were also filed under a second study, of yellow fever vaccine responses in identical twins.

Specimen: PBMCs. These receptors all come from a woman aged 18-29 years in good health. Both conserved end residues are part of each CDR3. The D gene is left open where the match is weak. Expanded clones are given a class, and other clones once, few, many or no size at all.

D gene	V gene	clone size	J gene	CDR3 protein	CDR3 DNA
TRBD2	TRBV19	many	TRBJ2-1	CASSIVGIAGGNEQFF	TGTGCCAGTAGTATAGTGGGGATAGCGGGAGGCAATGAGCAGTTCTTC
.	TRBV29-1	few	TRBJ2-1	CSVGGSGVPSYNEQFF	TGCAGCGTAGGTGGGTCGGGGGTCCCCTCCTACAATGAGCAGTTCTTC
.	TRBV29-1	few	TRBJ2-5	CSVGSGRLGETQYF	TGCAGCGTAGGGTCGGGTAGACTGGGGGAGACCCAGTACTTC
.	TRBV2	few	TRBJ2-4	CASSGWIAKNIQYF	TGTGCCAGCAGTGGTTGGATAGCCAAAAACATTCAGTACTTC
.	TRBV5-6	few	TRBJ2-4	CASSLTGNPLAKNIQYF	TGTGCCAGCAGCTTAACAGGGAACCCCCTAGCCAAAAACATTCAGTACTTC
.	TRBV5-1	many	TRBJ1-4	CASSTGQNEKLFF	TGCGCCAGCAGCACCGGACAGAATGAAAAACTGTTTTTT
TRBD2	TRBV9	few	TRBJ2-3	CASRSLAGVPPDTQYF	TGTGCCAGCAGATCGCTAGCGGGGGTACCCCCGGATACGCAGTATTTT
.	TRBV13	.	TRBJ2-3	CASSTRPGTDTQYF	TGTGCCAGCAGCACCAGACCCGGAACAGATACGCAGTATTTT
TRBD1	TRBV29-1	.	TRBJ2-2	CSATTGTGVPGELFF	TGCAGCGCCACAACCGGGACAGGGGTGCCCGGGGAGCTGTTTTTT
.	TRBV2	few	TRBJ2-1	CASNLEYLGSYNEQFF	TGTGCCAGCAATTTGGAGTATCTGGGGTCCTACAATGAGCAGTTCTTC
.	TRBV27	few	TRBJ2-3	CASSLMSGSVADTQYF	TGTGCCAGCAGTTTAATGAGTGGGAGTGTCGCAGATACGCAGTATTTT
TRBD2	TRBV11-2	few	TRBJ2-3	CASSLEIAGGTDTQYF	TGTGCCAGCAGCTTAGAAATAGCGGGGGGCACAGATACGCAGTATTTT
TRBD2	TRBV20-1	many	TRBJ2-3	CSARDIFSGGEHTQYF	TGCAGTGCTAGAGATATATTCAGCGGGGGAGAACATACGCAGTATTTT
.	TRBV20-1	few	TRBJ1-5	CSARDQPGETQPQHF	TGCAGTGCTAGAGATCAGCCAGGGGAGACCCAGCCCCAGCATTTT